This TCR beta chain was sequenced during a study of cytotoxic CD8 clonotypes in ibrutinib-treated CLL. Findings and caveats of the study: Rising at ibrutinib response, clonality subsequently fell back toward baseline at progression. Public clonotypes, found uncommonly, either contracted or stayed stable on treatment.

Sequencing was designed to attain a depth spanning 1 in 200,000 to 1 in 1 million T cells. Clones were sequenced by immunoSEQ multiplex PCR, and TCRdb holds only the in-frame ones, with some missing. Among approximately 32,000 clones, around 70% were seen once, and the ten largest hold about 30%. In regard to this clone: Its antigen is not identified.

The material sequenced was PBMCs, taken before ibrutinib treatment. The sequence came from a human donor with chronic lymphocytic leukemia.

The chain's CDR3 is CASSLGTMGGTYEQYF. The CDR3 DNA reads TGCGCCAGCTCCCTAGGCACTATGGGGGGGACCTACGAGCAGTACTTC. V usage is TRBV5-1 and J usage is TRBJ2-7, with 7 bases fitting TRBD2. J lost 2 bases, V lost 7 bases, and 15 bases had no gene match. This CDR3 comprises 16 residues. Germline values: CDR1 SGHRS, CDR2 YFSETQ.